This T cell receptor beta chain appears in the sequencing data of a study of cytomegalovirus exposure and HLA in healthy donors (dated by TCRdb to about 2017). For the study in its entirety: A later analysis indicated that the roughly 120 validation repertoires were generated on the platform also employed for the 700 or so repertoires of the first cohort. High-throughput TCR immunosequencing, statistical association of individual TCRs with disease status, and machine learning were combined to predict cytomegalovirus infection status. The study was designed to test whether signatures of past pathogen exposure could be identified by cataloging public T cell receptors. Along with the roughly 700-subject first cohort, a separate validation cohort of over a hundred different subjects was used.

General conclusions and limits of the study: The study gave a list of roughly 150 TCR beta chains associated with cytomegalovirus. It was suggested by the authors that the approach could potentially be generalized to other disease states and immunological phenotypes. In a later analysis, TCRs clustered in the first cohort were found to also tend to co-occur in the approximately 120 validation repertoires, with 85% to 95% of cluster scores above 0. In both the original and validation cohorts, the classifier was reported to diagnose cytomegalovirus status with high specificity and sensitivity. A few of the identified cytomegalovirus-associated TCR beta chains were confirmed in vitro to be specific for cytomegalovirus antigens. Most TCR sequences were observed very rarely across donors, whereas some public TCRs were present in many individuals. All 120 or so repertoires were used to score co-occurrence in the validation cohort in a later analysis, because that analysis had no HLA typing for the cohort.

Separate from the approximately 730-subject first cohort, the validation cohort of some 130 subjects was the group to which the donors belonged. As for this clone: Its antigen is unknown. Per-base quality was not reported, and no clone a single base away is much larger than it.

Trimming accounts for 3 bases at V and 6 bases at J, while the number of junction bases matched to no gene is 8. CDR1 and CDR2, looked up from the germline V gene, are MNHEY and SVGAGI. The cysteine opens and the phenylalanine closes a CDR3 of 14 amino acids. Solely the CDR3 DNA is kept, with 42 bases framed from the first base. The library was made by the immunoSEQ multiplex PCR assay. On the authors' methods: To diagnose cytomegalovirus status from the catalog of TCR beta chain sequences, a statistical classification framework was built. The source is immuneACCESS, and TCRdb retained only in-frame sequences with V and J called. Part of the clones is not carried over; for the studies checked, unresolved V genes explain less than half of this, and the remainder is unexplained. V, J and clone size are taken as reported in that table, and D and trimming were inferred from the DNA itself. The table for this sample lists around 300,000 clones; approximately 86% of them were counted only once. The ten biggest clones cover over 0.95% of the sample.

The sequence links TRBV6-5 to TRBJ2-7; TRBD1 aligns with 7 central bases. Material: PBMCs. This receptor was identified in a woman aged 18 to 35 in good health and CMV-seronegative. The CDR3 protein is CASSYLQQGSEQYF. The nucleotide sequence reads TGTGCCAGCAGTTATCTCCAACAGGGGAGCGAGCAGTACTTC.